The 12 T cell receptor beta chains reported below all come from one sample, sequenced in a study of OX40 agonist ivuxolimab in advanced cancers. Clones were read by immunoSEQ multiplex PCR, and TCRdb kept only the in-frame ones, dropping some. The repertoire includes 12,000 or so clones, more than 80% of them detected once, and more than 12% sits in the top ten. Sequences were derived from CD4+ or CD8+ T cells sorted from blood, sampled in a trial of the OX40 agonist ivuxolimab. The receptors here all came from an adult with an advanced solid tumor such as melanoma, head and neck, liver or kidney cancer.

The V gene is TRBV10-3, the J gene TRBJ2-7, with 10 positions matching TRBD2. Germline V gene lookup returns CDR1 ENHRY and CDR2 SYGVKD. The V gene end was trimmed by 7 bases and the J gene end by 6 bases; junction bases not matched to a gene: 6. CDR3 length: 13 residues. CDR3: CAIMASGSSEQYF. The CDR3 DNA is TGTGCCATCATGGCTAGCGGGAGCTCCGAGCAGTACTTC.

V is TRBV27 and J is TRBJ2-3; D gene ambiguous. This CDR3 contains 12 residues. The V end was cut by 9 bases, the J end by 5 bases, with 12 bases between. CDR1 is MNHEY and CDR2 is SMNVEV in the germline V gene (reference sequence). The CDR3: CASGSGEDTQYF. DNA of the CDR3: TGTGCCAGTGGTTCGGGCGAAGATACGCAGTATTTT.

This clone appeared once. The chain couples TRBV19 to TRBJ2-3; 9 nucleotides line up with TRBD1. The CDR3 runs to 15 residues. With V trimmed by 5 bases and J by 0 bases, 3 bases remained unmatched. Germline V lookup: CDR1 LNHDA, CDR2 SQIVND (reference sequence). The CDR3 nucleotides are TGTGCCAGTAGTTGGGACAGGGCCAGCACAGATACGCAGTATTTT. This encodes CASSWDRASTDTQYF.

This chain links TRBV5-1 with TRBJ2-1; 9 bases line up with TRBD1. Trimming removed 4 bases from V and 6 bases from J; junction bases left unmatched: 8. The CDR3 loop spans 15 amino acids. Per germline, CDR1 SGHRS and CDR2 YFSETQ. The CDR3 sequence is CASSVGTGSLNEQFF. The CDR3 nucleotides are TGCGCCAGCAGCGTCGGGACAGGGTCCCTCAATGAGCAGTTCTTC.

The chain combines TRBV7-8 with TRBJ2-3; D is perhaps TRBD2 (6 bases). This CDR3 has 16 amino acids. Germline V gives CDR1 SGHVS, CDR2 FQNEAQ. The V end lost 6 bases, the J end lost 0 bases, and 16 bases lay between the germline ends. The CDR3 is CASRLLAETSTDTQYF. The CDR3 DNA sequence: TGTGCCAGCAGGCTTTTAGCGGAGACTAGCACAGATACGCAGTATTTT.

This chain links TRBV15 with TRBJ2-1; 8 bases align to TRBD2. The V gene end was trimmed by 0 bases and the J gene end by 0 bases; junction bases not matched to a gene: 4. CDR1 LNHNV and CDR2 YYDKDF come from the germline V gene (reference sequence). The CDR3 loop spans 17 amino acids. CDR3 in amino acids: CATSREPGGSSYNEQFF. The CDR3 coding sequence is TGTGCCACCAGCAGAGAACCGGGAGGGAGCTCCTACAATGAGCAGTTCTTC.

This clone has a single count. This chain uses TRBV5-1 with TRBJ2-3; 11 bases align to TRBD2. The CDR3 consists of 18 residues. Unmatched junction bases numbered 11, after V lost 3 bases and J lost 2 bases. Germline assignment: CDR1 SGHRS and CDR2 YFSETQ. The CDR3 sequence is CASSSVPRLAGYTDTQYF. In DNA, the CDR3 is TGCGCCAGCAGCTCCGTACCGAGACTAGCGGGGTACACAGATACGCAGTATTTT.

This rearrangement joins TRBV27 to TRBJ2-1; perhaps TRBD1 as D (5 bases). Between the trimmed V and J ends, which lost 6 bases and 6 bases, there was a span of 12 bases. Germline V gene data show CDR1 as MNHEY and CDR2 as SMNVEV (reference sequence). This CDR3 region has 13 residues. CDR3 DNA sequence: TGTGCCAGCAGGCTTATGCAGGGCAATGAGCAGTTCTTC. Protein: CASRLMQGNEQFF.

CDR3 sequence reads: CASSPTGGLKYTEAFF. The CDR3 DNA reads TGTGCCAGCAGCCCGACAGGGGGCTTAAAGTACACTGAAGCTTTCTTT. The chain employs TRBV7-2 and TRBJ1-1, with 10 nucleotides matching TRBD1. The junction had 9 bases not matched to a gene; V was cut back by 5 bases and J by 3 bases. The CDR3 is 16 residues long. Germline CDR1 and CDR2: SGHTA and FQGNSA.

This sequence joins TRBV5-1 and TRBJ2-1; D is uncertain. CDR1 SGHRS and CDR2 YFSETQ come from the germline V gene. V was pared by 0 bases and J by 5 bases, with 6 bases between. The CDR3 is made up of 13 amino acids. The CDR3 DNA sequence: TGCGCCAGCAGCTTGGAGGGCCACAATGAGCAGTTCTTC. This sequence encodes CASSLEGHNEQFF.

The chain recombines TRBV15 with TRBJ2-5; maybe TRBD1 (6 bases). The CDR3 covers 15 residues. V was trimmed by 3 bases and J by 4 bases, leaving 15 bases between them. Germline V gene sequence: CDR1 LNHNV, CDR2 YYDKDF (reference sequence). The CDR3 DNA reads TGTGCCACCAGCAGCGAACAGGGTGGGGTAGAGACCCAGTACTTC. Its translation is CATSSEQGGVETQYF.

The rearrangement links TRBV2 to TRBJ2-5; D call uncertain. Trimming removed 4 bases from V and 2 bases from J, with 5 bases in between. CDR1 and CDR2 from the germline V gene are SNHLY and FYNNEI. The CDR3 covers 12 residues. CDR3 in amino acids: CASSVGQETQYF. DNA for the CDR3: TGTGCCAGCAGTGTGGGACAAGAGACCCAGTACTTC.